These 14 T cell receptor beta chains came from one sample sequenced in a study of blood T cell repertoires in COVID-19. Generated by immunoSEQ multiplex PCR, the TCRdb table keeps only in-frame clones and is missing some. The sample carries around 230,000 clones, roughly 80% recorded once. The sequenced sample consisted of peripheral blood. The receptor set was obtained from a woman aged 70 to 79 with active or convalescent COVID-19.

The gene calls are TRBV19 and TRBJ1-2; no firm D call. The CDR3 runs to 16 residues. Germline loops: CDR1 LNHDA, CDR2 SQIVND (reference sequence). Trimming left V 0 bases short and J 2 bases short, with 13 bases between. The CDR3, as DNA: TGTGCCAGTAGTATAGATCTAGCGGCATTCAACTATGGCTACACCTTC. Residues: CASSIDLAAFNYGYTF.

V usage is TRBV29-1 and J usage is TRBJ2-7, with 7 bases matching TRBD1. The J segment lost 2 bases and the V segment lost 4 bases, leaving 14 bases of the junction unmatched. Germline V gene data show CDR1 as SQVTM and CDR2 as ANQGSEA. The CDR3 has 16 amino acids. The CDR3, as DNA: TGCAGCGTTGGGGGACAGTACGAGGGGGAACCCTACGAGCAGTACTTC. Its protein product is CSVGGQYEGEPYEQYF.

The chain has TRBV15 and TRBJ2-7; D gene unclear. Per germline, CDR1 LNHNV and CDR2 YYDKDF (reference sequence). The CDR3 loop spans 19 amino acids. Trimming took 3 bases from V and 5 from J, leaving 29 bases between them. CDR3 nucleotide sequence: TGTGCCACCAGCAGGGGCTCACTTCCCTCGCCGATCGTTGACCACGAGCAGTACTTC. Translation: CATSRGSLPSPIVDHEQYF.

J is TRBJ1-5 and V is TRBV3-1 (or the pseudogene TRBV3-2), with a weak D call TRBD1 (6 bases). CDR1 is LGHDT and CDR2 is YNNKEL in the germline V gene (reference sequence). V lost 0 bases and J lost 3, with 15 bases in between. There are 17 residues in the CDR3. CDR3 coding DNA: TGTGCCAGCAGCCAAGATGATCCCAGACAGGTCAATCAGCCCCAGCATTTT. Translating it yields CASSQDDPRQVNQPQHF.

The genes are TRBV7-6 and TRBJ1-3; 7 bases agree with TRBD1. The CDR3 consists of 17 residues. Unmatched junction bases numbered 7, after V lost 0 bases and J lost 2 bases. Germline assignment: CDR1 SGHVS and CDR2 FNYEAQ. The CDR3 bases are TGTGCCAGCAGCTTAGCCCCTACAGGGGCAGCTGGAAACACCATATATTTT. This gives the protein CASSLAPTGAAGNTIYF.

The V and J genes are TRBV19 and TRBJ2-2; D is unresolved. The CDR3 totals 16 residues. Germline V gene data show CDR1 as LNHDA and CDR2 as SQIVND (reference sequence). V dropped 4 bases and J dropped 4 bases, with 16 bases sitting between them. In nucleotides, the CDR3 is TGTGCCAGTAGTACCCCCCAGCGAGTGGGCACCGGGGAGCTGTTTTTT. It codes for CASSTPQRVGTGELFF.

The V and J genes are TRBV5-1 and TRBJ2-7; tentative D call: TRBD1 (6 bases). CDR1 is SGHRS and CDR2 is YFSETQ in the germline V gene. The CDR3 extends over 15 amino acids. V shed 0 bases and J shed 2 bases, with 12 bases lying between them. CDR3 sequence reads: CASSLAPEGAYEQYF. DNA for the CDR3: TGCGCCAGCAGCTTGGCTCCCGAGGGGGCCTACGAGCAGTACTTC.

The chain carries TRBV7-2 and TRBJ2-3, with TRBD2 as a possible D gene (6 bases). Trimming removed 4 bases at V and 2 bases at J, with 16 bases between. The germline V gene has CDR1 SGHTA and CDR2 FQGNSA. The CDR3 is 16 amino acids. The chain's CDR3 is CASSSMGGLLTDTQYF. CDR3 sequence (DNA): TGTGCCAGCAGCTCAATGGGGGGACTCCTCACAGATACGCAGTATTTT.

The chain joins TRBV7-2 to TRBJ1-4; D is unresolved. The CDR3 spans 15 residues. Per germline, CDR1 SGHTA and CDR2 FQGNSA. V was cut by 0 bases and J by 6 bases, with 11 bases left in between. The CDR3 protein is CASSLAPGNYEKLFF. CDR3 coding DNA: TGTGCCAGCAGCTTAGCCCCCGGGAACTATGAAAAACTGTTTTTT.

The chain links TRBV25-1 to TRBJ2-5; D might be TRBD1 (6 bases). V was clipped by 4 bases and J by 5 bases, with 17 bases between them. Germline loops: CDR1 MGHDK, CDR2 SYGVNS. CDR3 length equals 15 residues. This CDR3 is CASSGQASFGETQYF. DNA of the CDR3: TGTGCCAGCAGTGGACAGGCTTCCTTCGGGGAGACCCAGTACTTC.

This clone has only one observation. This chain connects TRBV7-8 to TRBJ2-3, with 7 bases that match TRBD2. Germline V CDR1 and CDR2: SGHVS, FQNEAQ. The CDR3 loop spans 14 amino acids. With V trimmed by 4 bases and J by 6 bases, 7 bases remained unmatched. CDR3 protein: CASSSPDGGDTQYF. The CDR3 DNA is TGTGCCAGCAGCTCTCCGGACGGGGGGGATACGCAGTATTTT.

This chain links TRBV5-1 with TRBJ1-5; possible D gene TRBD1, 5 bases. The CDR3 totals 13 residues. Trimming stripped 7 bases from V and 11 bases from J, with 19 bases between. The germline V gene encodes CDR1 SGHRS and CDR2 YFSETQ. The CDR3 region has the DNA TGCGCCAGCTCTGACACCGGGGGGACGGCCCAGCATTTT. Amino acids: CASSDTGGTAQHF.

The chain has TRBV3-1 (or the pseudogene TRBV3-2) and TRBJ2-7; TRBD2 agrees at 7 bases. Germline assignment: CDR1 LGHDT and CDR2 YNNKEL (reference sequence). This CDR3 is built from 12 residues. With V trimmed by 8 bases and J by 3 bases, 4 bases remained unmatched. For the CDR3, the DNA is TGTGCCAGCCGACGCGGGAGCTACGAGCAGTACTTC. This encodes CASRRGSYEQYF.

CDR3: CAWGLGLTGGSTPSSGNTIYF. The CDR3 region has the DNA TGTGCCTGGGGCCTTGGCTTGACAGGAGGTTCTACGCCTAGCTCTGGAAACACCATATATTTT. This chain uses TRBV30 with TRBJ1-3, with D tentatively TRBD1 (6 bases). The germline V gene has CDR1 GTSNPN and CDR2 SVGIG (reference sequence). The CDR3 loop spans 21 amino acids. Trimming stripped 5 bases from V and 0 bases from J, with 32 bases between.